This TCR beta chain emerged from a study of OX40 agonist ivuxolimab in advanced cancers. Study-level background: Ivuxolimab was a fully human IgG2 agonistic monoclonal antibody targeting the costimulatory receptor OX40 (CD134). Intravenous ivuxolimab was administered to patients every 2 weeks at six dose levels: 0.01, 0.1, 0.3, 1.5, 3 and 10 mg/kg. Of the approximately 54 dose-escalation patients, hepatocellular carcinoma was present in 19, melanoma in roughly 15, renal cell carcinoma in 9 and head and neck cancer in 9. Patients were allowed to have had prior anti-PD-1, anti-PD-L1 or anti-CTLA-4 therapy, and around 40% of the dose-escalation patients had previously received checkpoint inhibitors. The paper describes the monotherapy dose-escalation part (N of about 47 patients) of the phase I trial of ivuxolimab. Peripheral TCRbeta sequencing aimed to test whether ivuxolimab altered TCR sequence diversity and caused clonal T-cell expansion. In the dose-escalation cohort, 82.7% of patients were male, and the mean age was about 55 years, with a range of roughly 20 to 85. Partial responses were achieved by three dose-escalation patients, of whom one had hepatocellular carcinoma and two had cutaneous melanoma.

On this clone itself: It has no known antigen specificity. Base-call qualities are not available, and no considerably larger clone is one nucleotide away.

Overall study outcomes, separate from this receptor: Low levels of normalized T-cell clonal expansion were also seen in some patients who did not respond. Antigen specificity was not determined for the clonally expanded peripheral T cells. Clonal expansion of both CD4+ and CD8+ blood T cells was observed from baseline to week 6 at doses 0.1 to 3.0 mg/kg. In the 0.1-3.0 mg/kg groups, partial responders were among the patients with the lowest normalized peripheral clonal expansion, particularly in CD8+ T cells. After ivuxolimab, more expanded clones were found on average in CD8+ T cells than in CD4+ T cells.

To sequence the TCRbeta CDR3 region, genomic DNA was isolated from the sorted cells. The immunoSEQ Assay was used for sequencing of TCRbeta CDR3 regions. What TCRdb holds here is the immuneACCESS table cut down to in-frame rearrangements. Part of the clones is not present; checked against another copy, under half of the missing clones reflect an unresolved V gene, and the others are unexplained. The sample data list tens of thousands of clones, and more than 85% of these were observed just once. The ten largest account for roughly 1.1% of the sample. The trial excluded patients who had a history of autoimmune disease or who were on systemic immunosuppression. Peripheral blood for TCR sequencing was collected from all dose cohorts at baseline, on cycle 4 day 1, and on cycle 7 day 1. The samples were drawn from a first-in-human, open-label, multicenter phase I dose-escalation trial of ivuxolimab. Adults with locally advanced or metastatic melanoma, renal cell, hepatocellular, or head and neck squamous cell carcinoma were enrolled in the trial. CD4+ and CD8+ T cells were sorted separately from peripheral blood before TCR sequencing.

The source is an adult with an advanced solid tumor such as melanoma, head and neck, liver or kidney cancer. Source: CD4+ or CD8+ T cells sorted from blood, taken in a trial of the OX40 agonist ivuxolimab.

The nucleotides read TGTGCCAGTAGTTTCTCAGGGATAAACACTGAAGCTTTCTTT. Translated, it reads CASSFSGINTEAFF. The chain is encoded by TRBV19 joined to TRBJ1-1, with a weak D call of TRBD1 (5 bases match). Based on the germline V gene (reference sequence), the CDR1 and CDR2 sequences are LNHDA and SQIVND. V gives up 5 bases and J gives up 2 bases, and the segment between their germline ends measures 12 bases. From cysteine to phenylalanine, the CDR3 is 14 amino acids long. Only the CDR3 portion is preserved as DNA: 42 bases, with reading frame beginning at the first base.